This TCR beta chain was captured by sequencing in a study of blood T cell repertoires in COVID-19. Sequencing was performed with immunoSEQ multiplex PCR; in TCRdb, only in-frame clones are kept and a portion is missing. The table lists about 81,000 clones, 90% to 95% of them singletons. This clone was recorded a few times. The CDR3 spans 17 residues. V was trimmed by 3 bases and J by 1 base, leaving 16 bases between them. CDR1 is MNHNS and CDR2 is SASEGT in the germline V gene. This TCR was recovered from a woman aged 50 to 65 in a cohort sampled during active COVID-19. The chain is built from TRBV6-1 and TRBJ1-5; possibly TRBD1 for D (6 bases). The material sequenced was peripheral blood. The CDR3 bases are TGTGCCAGCAGTGACGGTTTTGCTCAGGGGAGCAATCAGCCCCAGCATTTT. As protein: CASSDGFAQGSNQPQHF.